This T cell receptor beta chain was identified during a study of cytomegalovirus exposure and HLA in healthy donors. Study outcomes and limitations: Most TCRs appeared rarely, but some public TCRs recurred in many donors. The authors later found HLA-associated TCR beta chains more clonally expanded than equally common others.

Germline assignment: CDR1 GTSNPN and CDR2 SVGIG (reference sequence). The V gene end was trimmed by 7 bases and the J gene end by 5 bases; junction bases not matched to a gene: 12. The CDR3 loop spans 15 amino acids. As regards this clone: Its antigen is currently unknown.

The PCR made use of 60 Vbeta and 13 Jbeta primers. TCRdb keeps only in-frame clones here, not all; method: immunoSEQ multiplex PCR. This table has more than 90,000 clones, more than 55% appearing once. Sequencing was done on a sample of PBMCs. The TCR comes from a boy between 10 and 17 years old in good health and CMV-seropositive. The chain joins TRBV30 to TRBJ2-1; TRBD2 agrees at 9 bases. In DNA form, the CDR3 reads TGTGCCTTGGTTATTAGCGGGAGAGGCAACAATGAGCAGTTCTTC. It specifies CALVISGRGNNEQFF.